The clone carrying this TCR beta chain was detected only a few times. Its antigen is still unknown. Amplification used 60 Vbeta primers and 13 Jbeta primers. The assay was immunoSEQ multiplex PCR, and TCRdb's table has in-frame clones only and misses some. The sample shows 210,000 or so clones, 75% to 90% of them seen only once. These data come from a study of cytomegalovirus exposure and HLA in healthy donors. Donors showed nominal health when sampled, although they likely had unrecorded immune exposures. The trim removed 4 bases at V and 8 bases at J, leaving 14 bases unmatched. The CDR3 is 16 amino acids. Germline CDR1 reads SGDLS; CDR2 reads YYNGEE. Regarding the study as a whole: A prior analysis recorded that most TCR beta V segments were productive about 90% or about 30% of the time. Sequencing had likely introduced a cluster of highly shared sequence variants as an artifact. Both high specificity and high sensitivity reportedly marked the classifier's diagnosis of cytomegalovirus status.

This chain links TRBV9 with TRBJ2-1, with 8 bases fitting TRBD2. Sequences were obtained from PBMCs. This TCR came from a woman aged 18-30 years in good health and CMV-seronegative. CDR3: CASSRAGTRTFDEQFF. CDR3 DNA sequence: TGTGCCAGCAGCAGAGCCGGGACTAGGACGTTCGATGAGCAGTTCTTC.